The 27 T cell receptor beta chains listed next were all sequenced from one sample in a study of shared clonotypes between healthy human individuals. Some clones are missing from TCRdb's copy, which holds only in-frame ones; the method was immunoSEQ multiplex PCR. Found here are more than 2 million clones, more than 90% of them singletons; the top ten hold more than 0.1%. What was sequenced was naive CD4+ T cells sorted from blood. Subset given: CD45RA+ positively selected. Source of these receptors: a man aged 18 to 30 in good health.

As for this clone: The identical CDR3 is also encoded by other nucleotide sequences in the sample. The CDR3, as DNA: TGTGCCAGCAGACAGGGGGTTGGAAACACCATATATTTT. Translating gives CASRQGVGNTIYF. The chain is built from TRBV6-5 and TRBJ1-3, with 8 nucleotides matching TRBD1. There are 13 residues in the CDR3. From germline, CDR1 is MNHEY and CDR2 SVGAGI. The V segment lost 6 bases and the J segment 3 bases; nucleotides outside the gene matches: 1.

This CDR3 reads CASRDQGEFYEQYF. The CDR3 DNA is TGTGCCAGCAGGGATCAGGGGGAATTCTACGAGCAGTACTTC. The chain links TRBV28 to TRBJ2-7; 7 bases fit TRBD1. The CDR3 spans 14 residues. V lost 6 bases, J lost 3 bases, and 8 bases stayed unmatched. The germline V gene encodes CDR1 MDHEN and CDR2 SYDVKM.

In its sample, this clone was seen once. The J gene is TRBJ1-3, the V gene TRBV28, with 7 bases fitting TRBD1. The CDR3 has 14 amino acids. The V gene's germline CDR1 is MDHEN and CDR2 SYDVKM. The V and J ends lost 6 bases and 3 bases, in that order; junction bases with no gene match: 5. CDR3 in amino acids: CASRDGTVGNTIYF. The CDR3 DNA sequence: TGTGCCAGCAGAGACGGGACAGTTGGAAACACCATATATTTT. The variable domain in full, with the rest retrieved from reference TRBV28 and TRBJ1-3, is DVKVTQSSRYLVKRTGEKVFLECVQDMDHENMFWYRQDPGLGLRLIYFSYDVKMKEKGDIPEGYSVSREKKERFSLILESASTNQTSMYLCASRDGTVGNTIYFGEGSWLTVV.

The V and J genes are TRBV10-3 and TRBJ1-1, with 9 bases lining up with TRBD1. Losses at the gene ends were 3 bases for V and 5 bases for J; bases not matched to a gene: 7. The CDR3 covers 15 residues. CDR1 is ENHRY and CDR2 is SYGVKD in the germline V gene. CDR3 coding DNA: TGTGCCATCAGTGAAGGGACAGGGAAGGGAACTGAAGCTTTCTTT. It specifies CAISEGTGKGTEAFF.

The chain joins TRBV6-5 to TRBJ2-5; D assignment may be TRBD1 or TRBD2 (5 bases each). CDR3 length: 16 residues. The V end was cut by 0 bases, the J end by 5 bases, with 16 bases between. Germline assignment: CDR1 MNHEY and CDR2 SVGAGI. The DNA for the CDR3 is TGTGCCAGCAGTTACTCGCGGAATCCGTGGGGGGAGACCCAGTACTTC. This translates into CASSYSRNPWGETQYF.

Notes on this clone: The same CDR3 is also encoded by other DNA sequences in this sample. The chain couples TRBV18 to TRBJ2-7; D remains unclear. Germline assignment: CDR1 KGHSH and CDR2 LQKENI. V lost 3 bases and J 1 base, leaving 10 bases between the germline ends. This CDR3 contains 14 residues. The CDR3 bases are TGTGCCAGCTCACCGTCGGACGGTTCCTACGAGCAGTACTTC. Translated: CASSPSDGSYEQYF.

CDR3 nucleotides: TGTGCCAGCAGGTCGGACGGCTATGGCTACACCTTC. It translates to CASRSDGYGYTF. The chain links TRBV6-1 to TRBJ1-2, with unresolved D. The CDR3 extends over 12 amino acids. Trimming removed 6 bases from V and 4 bases from J, with 9 bases in between. Germline CDR1 and CDR2: MNHNS and SASEGT.

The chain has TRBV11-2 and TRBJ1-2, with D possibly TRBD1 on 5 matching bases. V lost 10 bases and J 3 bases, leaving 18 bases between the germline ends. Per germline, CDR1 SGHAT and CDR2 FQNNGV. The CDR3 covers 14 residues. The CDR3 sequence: CATAPPGGDYGYTF. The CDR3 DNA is TGTGCCACCGCCCCTCCGGGAGGGGACTATGGCTACACCTTC.

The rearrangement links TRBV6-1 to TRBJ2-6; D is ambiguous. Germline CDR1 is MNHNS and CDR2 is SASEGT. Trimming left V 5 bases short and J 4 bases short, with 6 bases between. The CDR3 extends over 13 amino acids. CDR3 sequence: CASSSRGANVLTF. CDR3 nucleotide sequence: TGTGCCAGCAGTAGCAGGGGGGCCAACGTCCTGACTTTC.

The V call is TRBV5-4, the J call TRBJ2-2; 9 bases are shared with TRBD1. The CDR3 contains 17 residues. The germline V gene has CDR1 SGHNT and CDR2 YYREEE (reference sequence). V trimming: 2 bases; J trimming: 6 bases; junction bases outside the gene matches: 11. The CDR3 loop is CASSFAPGQGFAGELFF. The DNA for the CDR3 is TGTGCCAGCAGCTTCGCACCGGGACAGGGTTTTGCCGGGGAGCTGTTTTTT.

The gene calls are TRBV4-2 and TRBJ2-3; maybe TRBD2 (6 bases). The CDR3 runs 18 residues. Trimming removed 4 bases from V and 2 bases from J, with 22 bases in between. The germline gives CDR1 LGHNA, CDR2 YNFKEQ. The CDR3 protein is CASSPLAGSGPFTDTQYF. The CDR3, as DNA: TGTGCCAGCAGCCCACTAGCTGGGAGCGGGCCATTCACAGATACGCAGTATTTT.

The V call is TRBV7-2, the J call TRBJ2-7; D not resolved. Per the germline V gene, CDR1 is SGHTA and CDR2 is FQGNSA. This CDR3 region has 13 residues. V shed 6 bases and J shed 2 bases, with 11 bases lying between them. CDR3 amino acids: CASSRPQTYEQYF. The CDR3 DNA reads TGTGCCAGCAGTCGCCCGCAGACCTACGAGCAGTACTTC.

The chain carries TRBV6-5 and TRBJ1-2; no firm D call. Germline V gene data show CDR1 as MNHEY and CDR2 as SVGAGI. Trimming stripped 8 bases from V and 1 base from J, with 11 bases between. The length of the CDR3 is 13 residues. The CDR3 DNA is TGTGCCAGCCGGGCTGACCTTAACTATGGCTACACCTTC. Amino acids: CASRADLNYGYTF.

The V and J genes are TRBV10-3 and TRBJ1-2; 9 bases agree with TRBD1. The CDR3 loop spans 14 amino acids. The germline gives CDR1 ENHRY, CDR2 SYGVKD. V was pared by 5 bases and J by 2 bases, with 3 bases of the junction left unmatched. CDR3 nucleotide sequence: TGTGCCATCAGTAGGGACAGGGAAAACTATGGCTACACCTTC. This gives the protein CAISRDRENYGYTF.

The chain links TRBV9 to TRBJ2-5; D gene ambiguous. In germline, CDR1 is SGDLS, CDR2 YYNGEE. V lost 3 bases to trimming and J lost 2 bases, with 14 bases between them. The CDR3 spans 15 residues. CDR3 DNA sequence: TGTGCCAGCAGCGCGAGACCTAGTTTTCAAGAGACCCAGTACTTC. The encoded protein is CASSARPSFQETQYF.

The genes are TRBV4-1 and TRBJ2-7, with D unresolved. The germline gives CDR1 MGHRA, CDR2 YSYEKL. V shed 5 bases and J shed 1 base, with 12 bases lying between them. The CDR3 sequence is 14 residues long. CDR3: CASSGDLASYEQYF. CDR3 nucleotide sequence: TGCGCCAGCAGCGGGGATCTGGCATCCTACGAGCAGTACTTC.

CDR3 DNA: TGCGCCAGCAGCCAAGTGGGCCAAGAGACCCAGTACTTC. Its protein is CASSQVGQETQYF. The J gene is TRBJ2-5, the V gene TRBV4-1; D not certain. CDR1 and CDR2 from the germline V gene are MGHRA and YSYEKL. The V and J ends lost 1 base and 1 base respectively, with 4 bases between them. The CDR3 has 13 residues.

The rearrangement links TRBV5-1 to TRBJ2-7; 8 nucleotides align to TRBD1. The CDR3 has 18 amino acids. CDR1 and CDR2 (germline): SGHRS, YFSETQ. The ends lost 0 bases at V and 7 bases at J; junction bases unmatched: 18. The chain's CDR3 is CASSLDPGQGFGGFEQYF. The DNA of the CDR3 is TGCGCCAGCAGCTTGGATCCTGGACAGGGTTTTGGAGGGTTTGAGCAGTACTTC.

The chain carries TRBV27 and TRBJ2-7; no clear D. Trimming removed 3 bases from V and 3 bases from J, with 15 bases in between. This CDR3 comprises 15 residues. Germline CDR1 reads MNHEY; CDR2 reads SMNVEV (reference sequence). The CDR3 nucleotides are TGTGCCAGCAGTTTCGGTGAAGGGCGAGGCTACGAGCAGTACTTC. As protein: CASSFGEGRGYEQYF.

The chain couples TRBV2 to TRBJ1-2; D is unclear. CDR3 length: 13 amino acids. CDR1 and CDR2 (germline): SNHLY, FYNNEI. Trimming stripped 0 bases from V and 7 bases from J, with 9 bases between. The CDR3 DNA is TGTGCCAGCAGTGAAGCTTACGAAGGTGGCTACACCTTC. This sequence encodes CASSEAYEGGYTF. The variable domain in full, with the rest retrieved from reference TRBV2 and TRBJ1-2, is EPEVTQTPSHQVTQMGQEVILRCVPISNHLYFYWYRQILGQKVEFLVSFYNNEISEKSEIFDDQFSVERPDGSNFTLKIRSTKLEDSAMYFCASSEAYEGGYTFGSGTRLTVV.

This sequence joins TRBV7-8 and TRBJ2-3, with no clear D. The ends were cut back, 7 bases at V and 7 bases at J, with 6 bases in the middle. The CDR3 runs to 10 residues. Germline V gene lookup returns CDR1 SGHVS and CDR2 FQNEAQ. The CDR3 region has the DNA TGTGCCAGCACCCGTCATACGCAGTATTTT. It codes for CASTRHTQYF.

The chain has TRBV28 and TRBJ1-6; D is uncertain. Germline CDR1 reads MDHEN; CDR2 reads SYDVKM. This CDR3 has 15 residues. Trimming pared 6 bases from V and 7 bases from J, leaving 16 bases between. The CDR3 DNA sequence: TGTGCCAGCAGCCCTTTGGACCGGGAAAATTCACCCCTCCACTTT. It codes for CASSPLDRENSPLHF.

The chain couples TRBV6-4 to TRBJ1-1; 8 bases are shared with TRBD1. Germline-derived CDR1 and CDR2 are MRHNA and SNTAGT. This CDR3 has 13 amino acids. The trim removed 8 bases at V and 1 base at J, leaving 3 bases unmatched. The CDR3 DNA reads TGTGCCAGCCTCGGGACAGGGAACACTGAAGCTTTCTTT. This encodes CASLGTGNTEAFF.

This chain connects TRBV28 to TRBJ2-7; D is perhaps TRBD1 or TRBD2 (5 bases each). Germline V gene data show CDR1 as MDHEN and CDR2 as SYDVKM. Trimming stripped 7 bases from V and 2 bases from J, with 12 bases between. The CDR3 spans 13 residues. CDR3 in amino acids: CASTPGPTYEQYF. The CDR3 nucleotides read TGTGCCAGCACCCCGGGGCCCACCTACGAGCAGTACTTC.

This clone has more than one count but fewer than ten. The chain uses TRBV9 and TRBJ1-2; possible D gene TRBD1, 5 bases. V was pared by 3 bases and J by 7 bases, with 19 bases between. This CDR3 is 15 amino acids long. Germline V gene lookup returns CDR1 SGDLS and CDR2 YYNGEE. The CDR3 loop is CASSATGQMTRGYTF. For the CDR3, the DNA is TGTGCCAGCAGCGCTACGGGGCAGATGACTCGTGGCTACACCTTC.

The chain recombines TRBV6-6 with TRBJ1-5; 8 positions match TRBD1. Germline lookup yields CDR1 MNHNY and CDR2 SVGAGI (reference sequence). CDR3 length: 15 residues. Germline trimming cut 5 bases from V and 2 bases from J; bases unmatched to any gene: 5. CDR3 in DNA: TGTGCCAGCAGTGCCGACAGGGGAGGCAATCAGCCCCAGCATTTT. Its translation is CASSADRGGNQPQHF.

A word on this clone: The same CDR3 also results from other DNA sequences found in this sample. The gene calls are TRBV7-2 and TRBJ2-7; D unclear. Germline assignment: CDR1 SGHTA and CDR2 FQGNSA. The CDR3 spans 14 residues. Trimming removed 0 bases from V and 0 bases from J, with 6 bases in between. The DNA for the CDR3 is TGTGCCAGCAGCTTAGCGGGAAGCTCCTACGAGCAGTACTTC. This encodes CASSLAGSSYEQYF.